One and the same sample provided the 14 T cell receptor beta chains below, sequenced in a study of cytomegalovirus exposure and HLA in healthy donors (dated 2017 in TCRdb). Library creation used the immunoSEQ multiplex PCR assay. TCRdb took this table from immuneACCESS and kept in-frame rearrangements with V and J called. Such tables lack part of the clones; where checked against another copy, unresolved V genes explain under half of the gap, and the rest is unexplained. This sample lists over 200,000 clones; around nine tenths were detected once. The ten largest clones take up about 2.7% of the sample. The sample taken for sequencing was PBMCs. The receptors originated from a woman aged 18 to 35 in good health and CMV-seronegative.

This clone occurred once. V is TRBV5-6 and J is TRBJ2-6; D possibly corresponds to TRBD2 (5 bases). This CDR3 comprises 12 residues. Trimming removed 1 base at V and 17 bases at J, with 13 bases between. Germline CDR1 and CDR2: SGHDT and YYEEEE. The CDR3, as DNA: TGTGCCAGCAGCTTGAGGGAGTCTTTCATGACTTTC. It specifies CASSLRESFMTF. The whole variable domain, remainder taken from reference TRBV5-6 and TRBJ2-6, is DAGVTQSPTHLIKTRGQQVTLRCSPKSGHDTVSWYQQALGQGPQFIFQYYEEEERQRGNFPDRFSGHQFPNYSSELNVNALLLGDSALYLCASSLRESFMTFGAGSRLTVL.

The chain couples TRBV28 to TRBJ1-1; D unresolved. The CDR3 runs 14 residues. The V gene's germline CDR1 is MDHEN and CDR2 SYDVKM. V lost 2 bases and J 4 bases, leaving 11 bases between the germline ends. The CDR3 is CASSLAFRGTEAFF. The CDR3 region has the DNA TGTGCCAGCAGTTTAGCGTTCCGGGGCACTGAAGCTTTCTTT.

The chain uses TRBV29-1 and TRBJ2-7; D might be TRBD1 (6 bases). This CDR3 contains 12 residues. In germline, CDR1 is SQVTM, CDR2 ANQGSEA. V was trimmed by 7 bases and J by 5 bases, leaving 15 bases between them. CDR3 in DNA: TGCAGCGCACTGGGACACCAAGACGAGCAGTACTTC. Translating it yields CSALGHQDEQYF.

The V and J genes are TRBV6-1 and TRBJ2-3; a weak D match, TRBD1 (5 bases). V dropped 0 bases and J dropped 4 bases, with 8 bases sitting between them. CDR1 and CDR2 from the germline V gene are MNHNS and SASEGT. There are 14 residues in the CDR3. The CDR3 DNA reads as TGTGCCAGCAGTGAAGCGGCAGGGTCAGATACGCAGTATTTT. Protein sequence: CASSEAAGSDTQYF.

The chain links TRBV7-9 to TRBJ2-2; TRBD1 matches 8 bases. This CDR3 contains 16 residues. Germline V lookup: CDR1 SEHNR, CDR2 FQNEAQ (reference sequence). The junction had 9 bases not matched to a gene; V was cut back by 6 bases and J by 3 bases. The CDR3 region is CASRAPRGQDTGELFF. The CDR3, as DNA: TGTGCCAGCAGGGCCCCCAGGGGGCAGGACACCGGGGAGCTGTTTTTT.

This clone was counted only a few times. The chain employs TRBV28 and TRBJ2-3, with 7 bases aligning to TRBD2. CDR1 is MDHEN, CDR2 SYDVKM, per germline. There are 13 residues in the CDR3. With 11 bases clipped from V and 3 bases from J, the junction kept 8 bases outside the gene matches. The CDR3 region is CALGGSLTDTQYF. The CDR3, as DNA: TGTGCCTTGGGCGGGAGCCTAACAGATACGCAGTATTTT.

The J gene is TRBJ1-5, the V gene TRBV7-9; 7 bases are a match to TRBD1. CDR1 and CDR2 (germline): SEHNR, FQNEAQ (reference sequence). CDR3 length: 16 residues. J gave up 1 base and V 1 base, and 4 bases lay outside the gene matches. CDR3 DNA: TGTGCCAGCAGCTTAGGGCCAGGGGGAAGCAATCAGCCCCAGCATTTT. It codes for CASSLGPGGSNQPQHF. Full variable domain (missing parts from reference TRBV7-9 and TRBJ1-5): DTGVSQNPRHKITKRGQNVTFRCDPISEHNRLYWYRQTLGQGPEFLTYFQNEAQLEKSRLLSDRFSAERPKGSFSTLEIQRTEQGDSAMYLCASSLGPGGSNQPQHFGDGTRLSIL.

In DNA form, the CDR3 reads TGTGCCAGCACCATGGCGGGGAGGACTGAAGCTTTCTTT. This encodes CASTMAGRTEAFF. The chain employs TRBV6-1 and TRBJ1-1; D unresolved. The CDR3 totals 13 residues. Germline assignment: CDR1 MNHNS and CDR2 SASEGT. V was trimmed by 7 bases and J by 5 bases, leaving 14 bases between them.

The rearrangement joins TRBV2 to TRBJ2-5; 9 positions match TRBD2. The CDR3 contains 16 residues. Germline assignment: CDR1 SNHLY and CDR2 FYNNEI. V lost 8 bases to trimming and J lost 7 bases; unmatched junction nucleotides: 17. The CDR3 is CASGAWVAGARGTQYF. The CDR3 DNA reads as TGTGCCAGCGGGGCCTGGGTAGCGGGAGCCAGAGGGACCCAGTACTTC.

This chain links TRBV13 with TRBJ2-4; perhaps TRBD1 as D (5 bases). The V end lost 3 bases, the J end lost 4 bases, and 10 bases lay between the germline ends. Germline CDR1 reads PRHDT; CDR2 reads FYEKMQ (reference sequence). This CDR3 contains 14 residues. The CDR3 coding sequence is TGTGCCAGCAGCTTCCTGACAGAGAAAAACATTCAGTACTTC. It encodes CASSFLTEKNIQYF.

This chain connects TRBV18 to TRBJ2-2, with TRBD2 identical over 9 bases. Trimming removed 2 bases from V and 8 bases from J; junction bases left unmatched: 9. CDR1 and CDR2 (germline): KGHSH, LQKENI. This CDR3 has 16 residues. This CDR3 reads CASSPVLGLATGELFF. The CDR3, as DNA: TGTGCCAGCTCACCAGTTCTAGGACTAGCGACAGGGGAGCTGTTTTTT.

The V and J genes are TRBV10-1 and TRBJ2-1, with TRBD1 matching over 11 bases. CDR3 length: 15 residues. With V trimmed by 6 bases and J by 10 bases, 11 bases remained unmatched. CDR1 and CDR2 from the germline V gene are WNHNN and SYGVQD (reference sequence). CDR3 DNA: TGCGCCAGCAGGATCGGACAGGGGGCAATGGAGGAGCAGTTCTTC. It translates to CASRIGQGAMEEQFF.

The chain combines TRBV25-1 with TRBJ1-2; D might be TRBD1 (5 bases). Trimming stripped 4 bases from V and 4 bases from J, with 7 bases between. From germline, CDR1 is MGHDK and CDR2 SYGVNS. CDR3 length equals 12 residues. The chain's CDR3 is CASSGQGYGYTF. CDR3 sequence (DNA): TGTGCCAGCAGTGGGCAGGGCTATGGCTACACCTTC.

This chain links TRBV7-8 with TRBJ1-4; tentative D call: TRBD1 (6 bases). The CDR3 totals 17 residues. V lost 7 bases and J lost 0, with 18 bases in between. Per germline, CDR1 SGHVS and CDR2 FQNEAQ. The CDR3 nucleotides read TGTGCCAGCACCGCTACAGGGTCCTTGGCAACTAATGAAAAACTGTTTTTT. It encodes CASTATGSLATNEKLFF.